One and the same sample provided the 21 T cell receptor beta chains below, sequenced in a study of control samples from healthy donors and cancer patients. Profiling relied on immunoSEQ multiplex PCR, and the TCRdb table lists in-frame clones only, not all of them. The table shows 390,000 or so clones, with 80% to 95% occurring only once. The sample comprised PBMCs. These receptors were obtained from a man aged 35 to 55 with head and neck cancer.

The chain recombines TRBV2 with TRBJ2-3; 8 nucleotides match TRBD2. V was pared by 6 bases and J by 6 bases, with 5 bases of the junction left unmatched. In germline, CDR1 is SNHLY, CDR2 FYNNEI. This CDR3 has 13 residues. CDR3 sequence (DNA): TGTGCCAGCAGGAGGACTAGCATGGATACGCAGTATTTT. It yields the protein CASRRTSMDTQYF.

Here the CDR3 DNA reads TGTGCCACCAGTGATCGGGAGTGGGATCAGCCCCAGCATTTT. This sequence encodes CATSDREWDQPQHF. The chain employs TRBV24-1 and TRBJ1-5, with unresolved D. CDR1 and CDR2 (germline): KGHDR, SFDVKD. The CDR3 runs to 14 residues. Trimming shortened V by 3 bases and J by 5 bases, and 10 bases separated the two germline ends.

The chain has TRBV29-1 and TRBJ1-3, with D unresolved. The CDR3 runs to 18 residues. The V gene's germline CDR1 is SQVTM and CDR2 ANQGSEA. V was clipped by 4 bases and J by 2 bases, with 24 bases between them. The CDR3 protein is CSVASRNDPSSPGNTIYF. The CDR3 DNA is TGCAGCGTTGCCTCCCGAAATGATCCCTCATCCCCTGGAAACACCATATATTTT.

The CDR3 loop reads CATRGHTDTQYF. The CDR3 DNA reads TGTGCCACCAGGGGCCACACAGATACGCAGTATTTT. The J gene is TRBJ2-3, the V gene TRBV24-1; D unresolved. CDR1 KGHDR and CDR2 SFDVKD come from the germline V gene. The CDR3 extends over 12 amino acids. Trimming left V 7 bases short and J 2 bases short, with 6 bases between.

This clone was seen once. The chain uses TRBV19 and TRBJ2-1; 8 nucleotides match TRBD2. V lost 11 bases and J lost 8; bases outside the gene matches: 17. CDR1 LNHDA and CDR2 SQIVND come from the germline V gene (reference sequence). CDR3 length: 15 residues. CDR3 protein: CAARKPAAGGDEQFF. In DNA form, the CDR3 reads TGTGCCGCACGGAAGCCGGCGGCCGGGGGGGATGAGCAGTTCTTC.

This rearrangement joins TRBV6-2 or TRBV6-3 to TRBJ2-2; the D gene is possibly TRBD2 (5 bases). This CDR3 comprises 15 residues. Germline V gene sequence: CDR1 MNHEY, CDR2 SVGEGT. V was pared by 5 bases and J by 2 bases, with 12 bases between. The CDR3 DNA reads as TGTGCCAGCAGTCATCCGGCTAGCAACACCGGGGAGCTGTTTTTT. This sequence encodes CASSHPASNTGELFF.

The chain couples TRBV27 to TRBJ1-1, with TRBD1 matching 8 bases. The length of the CDR3 is 16 residues. Germline values: CDR1 MNHEY, CDR2 SMNVEV (reference sequence). V shed 6 bases, J shed 1 base, and the junction held 10 bases outside the gene matches. CDR3 region: CASRPDRGLGNTEAFF. The DNA for the CDR3 is TGTGCCAGCAGACCAGACAGGGGCTTGGGGAACACTGAAGCTTTCTTT.

The chain is built from TRBV3-1 (or the pseudogene TRBV3-2) and TRBJ1-6; a weak D match, TRBD1 (5 bases). Germline loops: CDR1 LGHDT, CDR2 YNNKEL (reference sequence). Between the trimmed V and J ends, which lost 3 bases and 10 bases, there was a span of 19 bases. This CDR3 comprises 16 residues. The CDR3 DNA sequence: TGTGCCAGCAGCCATCGCCACGGGGGGGAGAAGTCACCCCTCCACTTT. As protein: CASSHRHGGEKSPLHF.

The V gene is TRBV19, the J gene TRBJ2-3, with 7 bases lining up with TRBD1. CDR1 and CDR2 from the germline V gene are LNHDA and SQIVND (reference sequence). The CDR3 totals 16 residues. Losses at the gene ends were 3 bases for V and 2 bases for J; bases not matched to a gene: 8. CDR3 in DNA: TGTGCCAGTAGTATGCAGGGACAGACCTTCACAGATACGCAGTATTTT. Its protein product is CASSMQGQTFTDTQYF.

The J gene is TRBJ1-3, the V gene TRBV10-3, with D unresolved. Trimming took off 4 bases at V and 0 bases at J, with 7 bases between the two ends. CDR1 is ENHRY, CDR2 SYGVKD, per germline. The CDR3 totals 14 residues. CDR3 sequence: CAISAVISGNTIYF. CDR3 bases: TGTGCCATCAGTGCAGTGATCTCTGGAAACACCATATATTTT.

This clone was recorded only once. The J gene is TRBJ2-7, the V gene TRBV6-5, with 8 bases that match TRBD2. The CDR3 has 14 amino acids. Germline V gene data show CDR1 as MNHEY and CDR2 as SVGAGI. V gave up 5 bases and J gave up 5 bases; unmatched junction bases: 8. As DNA, the CDR3 is TGTGCCAGCAGTCCCCGGGGGGGAGAAAACGAGCAGTACTTC. This sequence encodes CASSPRGGENEQYF.

The chain links TRBV5-1 to TRBJ2-2, with 7 positions matching TRBD1. The CDR3 runs 15 residues. The V and J ends lost 1 base and 7 bases, in that order; junction bases with no gene match: 7. CDR1 is SGHRS, CDR2 YFSETQ, per germline. The CDR3 loop reads CASSLSRQGDGELFF. The CDR3 DNA reads as TGCGCCAGCAGCTTGTCGAGACAGGGCGACGGGGAGCTGTTTTTT.

The genes are TRBV7-9 and TRBJ2-1, with 14 positions matching TRBD2. The germline gives CDR1 SEHNR, CDR2 FQNEAQ (reference sequence). CDR3 size: 16 residues. Trimming took 5 bases from V and 6 from J; bases not matched to a gene: 6. CDR3 nucleotides: TGTGCCAGCAGCCTCAACGGACTAGCGGGAGGCAATGAGCAGTTCTTC. This encodes CASSLNGLAGGNEQFF.

V gene TRBV19 combines with J gene TRBJ2-3, with D maybe TRBD2 (5 bases). V lost 8 bases, J lost 6 bases, and 18 bases lay in between. CDR3 length equals 14 residues. Germline V gene sequence: CDR1 LNHDA, CDR2 SQIVND (reference sequence). In DNA, the CDR3 is TGTGCCAGTTCGGGAAGGCCGAGGGCGGATACGCAGTATTTT. Protein sequence: CASSGRPRADTQYF.

The chain is built from TRBV9 and TRBJ1-4; D might be TRBD1 (6 bases). V gave up 4 bases and J gave up 14 bases, with 12 bases separating them. This CDR3 region has 11 residues. Looked up from germline, CDR1 is SGDLS and CDR2 is YYNGEE. Here the CDR3 reads CASSRGLRLFF. In DNA, the CDR3 is TGTGCCAGCAGCAGGGGGTTAAGGCTGTTTTTT. The complete variable domain, with remaining parts taken from reference TRBV9 and TRBJ1-4, reads DSGVTQTPKHLITATGQRVTLRCSPRSGDLSVYWYQQSLDQGLQFLIQYYNGEERAKGNILERFSAQQFPDLHSELNLSSLELGDSALYFCASSRGLRLFFGSGTQLSVL.

This chain links TRBV30 with TRBJ1-5; possibly TRBD1 for D (5 bases). Looked up from germline, CDR1 is GTSNPN and CDR2 is SVGIG (reference sequence). The length of the CDR3 is 13 residues. Trimming removed 4 bases at V and 7 bases at J, with 14 bases between. The CDR3 sequence is CAWMKQGGQPQHF. CDR3 DNA sequence: TGTGCCTGGATGAAGCAGGGAGGGCAGCCCCAGCATTTT.

The chain carries TRBV6-6 and TRBJ2-3; TRBD2 agrees at 8 bases. CDR3 length equals 14 residues. Trimming at V came to 5 bases and at J to 4 bases, leaving 5 bases not matched to a gene. CDR1 and CDR2 from the germline V gene are MNHNY and SVGAGI (reference sequence). The DNA of the CDR3 is TGTGCCAGCAGTCCCGGGACTAGGTCAGATACGCAGTATTTT. Translating it yields CASSPGTRSDTQYF.

The chain combines TRBV5-3 with TRBJ2-2, with 11 bases identical to TRBD2. TRBV5-3 is designated an ORF whose function remains uncertain. The CDR3 has 15 amino acids. Losses at the gene ends were 3 bases for V and 4 bases for J; bases not matched to a gene: 2. CDR3 bases: TGTGCCAGAAGCTCCGGACTAGCGGGCACCGGGGAGCTGTTTTTT. It encodes CARSSGLAGTGELFF.

This chain joins TRBV5-6 and TRBJ2-2; TRBD2 agrees at 10 bases. J gave up 1 base and V 4 bases, and 4 bases lay outside the gene matches. The germline V gene encodes CDR1 SGHDT and CDR2 YYEEEE. The CDR3 covers 16 residues. CDR3 bases: TGTGCCAGCAGCAAAGTAGCGGGAGGGAACACCGGGGAGCTGTTTTTT. Protein sequence: CASSKVAGGNTGELFF.

This CDR3 reads CASIHSGTSSYNEQFF. DNA of the CDR3: TGTGCCAGCATTCATTCCGGGACTAGCTCCTACAATGAGCAGTTCTTC. The rearrangement links TRBV27 to TRBJ2-1; 8 nucleotides match TRBD2. The length of the CDR3 is 16 residues. Germline V gene sequence: CDR1 MNHEY, CDR2 SMNVEV (reference sequence). V was pared by 7 bases and J by 0 bases, with 8 bases of the junction left unmatched.

V usage is TRBV9 and J usage is TRBJ1-2, with D maybe TRBD1 (6 bases). This CDR3 comprises 14 residues. Germline V gene lookup returns CDR1 SGDLS and CDR2 YYNGEE. The germline V and J ends were trimmed by 3 bases and 4 bases, with 13 bases remaining between them. In DNA form, the CDR3 reads TGTGCCAGCAGCGGCGGGACAATACTCTATGGCTACACCTTC. This gives the protein CASSGGTILYGYTF. The full variable domain, rest sourced from reference TRBV9 and TRBJ1-2, is DSGVTQTPKHLITATGQRVTLRCSPRSGDLSVYWYQQSLDQGLQFLIQYYNGEERAKGNILERFSAQQFPDLHSELNLSSLELGDSALYFCASSGGTILYGYTFGSGTRLTVV.